This T cell receptor (beta chain) originates from a study of shared clonotypes between healthy human individuals. Study results and limitations: On the whole, naive subsets had larger estimated richness than memory subsets had.

Sorted-subset replicate PCR reactions were performed with approximately 200 ng DNA, corresponding to about 30,000 T cell genomes. Repertoires were generated with immunoSEQ multiplex PCR, while TCRdb's copy carries only in-frame clones and drops some. The sample has about 2.2 million clones, over 85% seen once. With regard to this clone: No antigen is known for it.

The naive CD8 subset, CD45RO-negative cells positively selected for CCR7, excluded terminally differentiated effector memory CD45RA+ cells. HIV-negative, healthy adults without recent acute infections or vaccinations were the donors. Germline V gene data show CDR1 as SGHTA and CDR2 as FQGTGA. Trimming cost V 4 bases and J 2 bases; bases outside gene matches: 2. This CDR3 spans 14 amino acids. The receptor was derived from a man younger than 35 in good health. Some clones in this sample may be carry-over from other donors' samples. The rearrangement uses TRBV7-3 and TRBJ1-1; 9 bases match TRBD1. Source material: naive CD8+ T cells from PBMCs. The CDR3 loop reads CASSSTGGNTEAFF. The CDR3 bases are TGTGCCAGCAGCTCGACAGGGGGAAACACTGAAGCTTTCTTT.